Listed here are 9 T cell receptor beta chains from one sample, sequenced in a study of CD8+ T cells in alopecia areata (dated by TCRdb to between 2017 and 2018). Library preparation employed the immunoSEQ multiplex PCR assay. For TCR sequencing, RNA was extracted from every sample and reverse transcribed into cDNA to serve as template. TCRdb took over this immuneACCESS table, retaining in-frame rearrangements with V and J assigned. Such tables are incomplete; in checked studies, under half of the missing clones stem from an unresolved V gene, and the remainder is unexplained. Counted in this sample were 110,000 or so clones; about 60% of them appeared once. The ten largest make up approximately 2.8% of the sample. Source material: CD4+ T cells sorted from blood. The receptors were sampled from a human donor in good health.

The J gene is TRBJ1-2, the V gene TRBV5-6, with D hard to call. V was pared by 4 bases and J by 7 bases, with 17 bases between. Germline CDR1 and CDR2: SGHDT and YYEEEE. CDR3 length equals 14 residues. The CDR3 region is CASSNNGPVPGYTF. CDR3 DNA: TGTGCCAGCAGCAATAATGGTCCCGTGCCTGGCTACACCTTC.

CDR3 DNA sequence: TGTGCCAGCAGTAGTCAACCTGGCGGCTACACCTTC. Translated: CASSSQPGGYTF. This chain connects TRBV25-1 to TRBJ1-2; D remains unclear. The CDR3 length is 12 residues. The V gene's germline CDR1 is MGHDK and CDR2 SYGVNS. Trimming removed 5 bases at V and 8 bases at J, with 12 bases between.

The chain combines TRBV29-1 with TRBJ2-2, with TRBD1 as a possible D gene (6 bases). Germline loops: CDR1 SQVTM, CDR2 ANQGSEA. V was trimmed by 6 bases and J by 7 bases, leaving 9 bases between them. The CDR3 sequence is 11 residues long. CDR3 region: CSVTGLGELFF. The CDR3, as DNA: TGCAGCGTGACAGGTCTCGGGGAGCTGTTTTTT.

This clone was found a few times. This chain connects TRBV29-1 to TRBJ1-2, with 7 bases matching TRBD1. The CDR3 totals 11 residues. CDR1 and CDR2 from the germline V gene are SQVTM and ANQGSEA. The trim removed 6 bases at V and 8 bases at J, leaving 6 bases unmatched. The CDR3 DNA is TGCAGCGTCGACAGGGAAATGGGCTACACCTTC. Translating gives CSVDREMGYTF. Variable domain in full (rest from reference TRBV29-1 and TRBJ1-2): SAVISQKPSRDICQRGTSLTIQCQVDSQVTMMFWYRQQPGQSLTLIATANQGSEATYESGFVIDKFPISRPNLTFSTLTVSNMSPEDSSIYLCSVDREMGYTFGSGTRLTVV.

This chain uses TRBV2 with TRBJ2-1; D may be TRBD1 or TRBD2 (5 bases each). Trimming removed 5 bases at V and 6 bases at J, with 11 bases between. This CDR3 is 13 amino acids long. Germline CDR1 SNHLY, CDR2 FYNNEI. DNA for the CDR3: TGTGCCAGCAGTACCGGGACCTTCAATGAGCAGTTCTTC. It is translated as CASSTGTFNEQFF.

The chain carries TRBV5-6 and TRBJ2-1; D gene ambiguous. Per germline, CDR1 SGHDT and CDR2 YYEEEE. Trimming shortened V by 0 bases and J by 4 bases, and 5 bases separated the two germline ends. The CDR3 totals 13 residues. The chain's CDR3 is CASSLGAYNEQFF. The CDR3 nucleotides read TGTGCCAGCAGCTTGGGAGCGTACAATGAGCAGTTCTTC.

This clone showed up just a few times. The genes are TRBV9 and TRBJ2-5; D unclear. V lost 0 bases and J lost 1, with 7 bases in between. CDR1 and CDR2 (germline): SGDLS, YYNGEE. This CDR3 has 14 amino acids. The CDR3 nucleotides read TGTGCCAGCAGCGTAGCGGTAACCCAAGAGACCCAGTACTTC. Amino acid sequence: CASSVAVTQETQYF.

V usage is TRBV19 and J usage is TRBJ1-2; D uncertain. Germline CDR1 LNHDA, CDR2 SQIVND (reference sequence). The germline V and J ends were trimmed by 7 bases and 4 bases, with 19 bases remaining between them. This CDR3 is built from 15 residues. The CDR3 nucleotides read TGTGCCAGTATACGATCTGGGGAATCGCGCTATGGCTACACCTTC. This encodes CASIRSGESRYGYTF.

CDR3 residues: CSVEENPLGTLFF. In nucleotides, the CDR3 is TGCAGCGTTGAAGAGAACCCCCTCGGGACTCTGTTTTTT. The chain couples TRBV29-1 to TRBJ1-4; weak D call: TRBD1 (5 bases). V lost 0 bases and J lost 14, with 16 bases in between. The length of the CDR3 is 13 residues. The germline CDR1 and CDR2 sequences are SQVTM and ANQGSEA.